This T cell receptor (beta chain) was identified during a study of glioma-infiltrating T cells. Study context: Low-grade gliomas were grade II; glioblastomas were grade IV at initial diagnosis.

Amplification of TCR alpha and beta CDR3 regions from RNA used iRepertoire nested multiplex PCR. Each CDR3 protein is one row after TCRdb ran MiXCR on the multiplex PCR reads. The table shows around 350,000 distinct CDR3 sequences, with about two fifths occurring only once. This clonotype has just a few counts. The V gene end was trimmed by 3 bases and the J gene end by 6 bases; junction bases not matched to a gene: 9. Germline assignment: CDR1 MNHEY and CDR2 SVGEGT. This CDR3 spans 16 amino acids. The origin of this receptor is a human donor with low-grade glioma or glioblastoma, undergoing nonglioma brain surgery, or in good health (not recorded which). The material sequenced was glioma tissue, nonneoplastic brain tissue, or PBMCs (not recorded which). The rearrangement links TRBV6-2 or TRBV6-3 to TRBJ2-1; 9 bases line up with TRBD2. CDR3 coding DNA: TGTGCCAGCAGTTATGAAGCGGGAGGAGGCTGCAATGAGCAGTTCTTC. It translates to CASSYEAGGGCNEQFF.